This T cell receptor beta chain derives from a study of PD-1 blockade in classical Hodgkin lymphoma. General observations from the study: The study found that TCR diversity rose significantly by C4D1 in CD4+ but not CD8+ cells.

Assay: immunoSEQ multiplex PCR; the TCRdb copy retains only in-frame clones and omits some. The data show about 35,000 clones, with 80% to 95% seen just once and roughly 0.23% held by the top ten. Patients all relapsed after autologous stem cell transplantation, and there was variation in brentuximab vedotin exposure. Magnetic negative selection of thawed PBMCs was the method by which CD4+ T cells were purified. On this clone itself: Its cognate antigen is unknown.

Germline values: CDR1 MDHEN, CDR2 SYDVKM. With 7 bases clipped from V and 2 bases from J, the junction kept 16 bases outside the gene matches. The CDR3 is made up of 18 amino acids. This chain uses TRBV28 with TRBJ1-5; 8 nucleotides line up with TRBD1. The TCR sequence derives from a human donor with classical Hodgkin lymphoma. Here the sequenced sample was CD4+ T cells from blood, taken at baseline. The CDR3 spells CASTNIYWQGAGNQPQHF. CDR3 DNA: TGTGCCAGCACTAACATTTATTGGCAGGGGGCAGGCAATCAGCCCCAGCATTTT.